Following are 32 T cell receptor beta chains from one sample sequenced in a study of shared clonotypes between healthy human individuals. The repertoire was sequenced with immunoSEQ multiplex PCR; TCRdb's copy has only in-frame clones and lacks some. The data show about 1.5 million clones, 95% to 97% seen once. Source material: naive CD4+ T cells sorted from blood. Subset given: CD45RA+ positively selected. The receptor source for this set is a young man in good health.

J is TRBJ2-5 and V is TRBV5-1, with 10 positions matching TRBD2. With 4 bases clipped from V and 1 base from J, the junction kept 7 bases outside the gene matches. Germline CDR1 SGHRS, CDR2 YFSETQ. The CDR3 is 16 amino acids. The CDR3 spells CASSLVGLAAQETQYF. The CDR3 DNA reads TGCGCCAGCAGCCTAGTAGGACTAGCGGCCCAAGAGACCCAGTACTTC. The whole variable domain, filled in from reference TRBV5-1 and TRBJ2-5, reads KAGVTQTPRYLIKTRGQQVTLSCSPISGHRSVSWYQQTPGQGLQFLFEYFSETQRNKGNFPGRFSGRQFSNSRSEMNVSTLELGDSALYLCASSLVGLAAQETQYFGPGTRLLVL.

V gene TRBV7-9 combines with J gene TRBJ1-4, with 9 bases fitting TRBD1. Germline CDR1 is SEHNR and CDR2 is FQNEAQ (reference sequence). J lost 10 bases, V lost 3 bases, and 9 bases had no gene match. The CDR3 covers 15 residues. CDR3 sequence (DNA): TGTGCCAGCAGCTTTTGGGGACAGGGAGTTGGAAAACTGTTTTTT. It codes for CASSFWGQGVGKLFF.

V is TRBV18 and J is TRBJ1-3; the match to TRBD1 covers 7 bases. Trimming cost V 1 base and J 1 base; bases outside gene matches: 7. This CDR3 spans 17 amino acids. Looked up from germline, CDR1 is KGHSH and CDR2 is LQKENI. This CDR3 reads CASSPLRQGESGNTIYF. In nucleotides, the CDR3 is TGTGCCAGCTCACCACTGAGACAGGGAGAGTCTGGAAACACCATATATTTT.

This chain joins TRBV5-5 and TRBJ2-2; no clear D. CDR1 SGHKS and CDR2 YYEKEE come from the germline V gene (reference sequence). The CDR3 runs 14 residues. V was clipped by 1 base and J by 6 bases, with 10 bases between them. The CDR3 coding sequence is TGTGCCAGCAGCTTGTCATCGTCGGCCGGGGAGCTGTTTTTT. It encodes CASSLSSSAGELFF.

The chain combines TRBV10-3 with TRBJ2-1, with 7 bases aligning to TRBD1. V was pared by 8 bases and J by 3 bases, with 13 bases of the junction left unmatched. The CDR3 length is 16 residues. Germline lookup yields CDR1 ENHRY and CDR2 SYGVKD. CDR3 sequence: CAIAFTGTVGYNEQFF. DNA for the CDR3: TGTGCCATCGCGTTTACCGGGACAGTCGGCTACAATGAGCAGTTCTTC.

The chain has TRBV5-1 and TRBJ2-7, with D tentatively TRBD2 (5 bases). Germline-derived CDR1 and CDR2 are SGHRS and YFSETQ. V shed 2 bases and J shed 0 bases, with 9 bases lying between them. This CDR3 contains 14 residues. The CDR3 loop is CASSFRDRSYEQYF. CDR3 bases: TGCGCCAGCAGCTTCCGGGATCGCTCCTACGAGCAGTACTTC.

The CDR3 is CASSLPLKHEQFF. CDR3 in DNA: TGTGCCAGCAGTTTACCCCTGAAGCATGAGCAGTTCTTC. The rearrangement links TRBV27 to TRBJ2-1; D is unresolved. The V end was cut by 2 bases, the J end by 8 bases, with 10 bases between. The CDR3 is 13 amino acids. The germline CDR1 and CDR2 sequences are MNHEY and SMNVEV (reference sequence).

This rearrangement joins TRBV21-1 to TRBJ2-3; the D call in the table, TRBD2, was not verified against the DNA. TRBV21-1 is marked as a pseudogene. The CDR3 is 14 residues long. In nucleotides, the CDR3 is TGTGCCAGCATACAGCGGGGTAGCACAGATACGCAGTATTTT. Protein: CASIQRGSTDTQYF.

The rearrangement uses TRBV5-1 and TRBJ2-1; TRBD1 matches 9 bases. The CDR3 is made up of 14 amino acids. Germline V CDR1 and CDR2: SGHRS, YFSETQ. V lost 3 bases, J lost 8 bases, and 6 bases stayed unmatched. The CDR3 sequence: CASSSGGTGYEQFF. The CDR3 DNA reads TGCGCCAGCAGCTCAGGAGGGACAGGGTATGAGCAGTTCTTC.

This clone was recorded only once. The V call is TRBV19, the J call TRBJ2-2; D perhaps matches TRBD2 (6 bases). The CDR3 contains 13 residues. Trimming pared 8 bases from V and 6 bases from J, leaving 13 bases between. Germline assignment: CDR1 LNHDA and CDR2 SQIVND (reference sequence). CDR3 region: CASLAIRPGELFF. Written as DNA, the CDR3 is TGTGCCAGTCTAGCGATTAGGCCCGGGGAGCTGTTTTTT.

This chain links TRBV27 with TRBJ2-5; TRBD1 is a possible D gene (6 bases). The CDR3 has 17 residues. V dropped 1 base and J dropped 2 bases, with 17 bases sitting between them. CDR1 MNHEY and CDR2 SMNVEV come from the germline V gene (reference sequence). The CDR3 bases are TGTGCCAGCAGTTTATTCCGGGGCAGGGGCGTACAAGAGACCCAGTACTTC. Translated: CASSLFRGRGVQETQYF.

The chain uses TRBV18 and TRBJ2-5, with 10 bases matching TRBD1. Germline-derived CDR1 and CDR2 are KGHSH and LQKENI. The CDR3 is 15 residues long. V was pared by 4 bases and J by 2 bases, with 4 bases of the junction left unmatched. The CDR3, as DNA: TGTGCCAGCTCACGACAGGGGGCCGAACAAGAGACCCAGTACTTC. It yields the protein CASSRQGAEQETQYF.

The chain is built from TRBV2 and TRBJ1-2; D is undetermined. CDR1 is SNHLY, CDR2 FYNNEI, per germline. V was pared by 4 bases and J by 8 bases, with 20 bases between. CDR3 length: 15 amino acids. The CDR3 nucleotides are TGTGCCAGCAGTGTTAACCCAGACTTCGTCTACGGCTACACCTTC. Protein sequence: CASSVNPDFVYGYTF.

The chain uses TRBV6-6 and TRBJ2-7; D may be TRBD1 (6 bases). The length of the CDR3 is 16 residues. Looked up from germline, CDR1 is MNHNY and CDR2 is SVGAGI (reference sequence). V lost 0 bases and J lost 4, with 16 bases in between. The CDR3 nucleotides are TGTGCCAGCAGTTACTCGAGTTCCCCAGGGGTATACGAGCAGTACTTC. This codes for CASSYSSSPGVYEQYF.

This clone appeared once. The rearrangement uses TRBV4-1 and TRBJ1-1; possibly TRBD1 for D (5 bases). This CDR3 spans 17 amino acids. Deletions cut 0 bases from V and 2 bases from J, with 16 bases between. Germline CDR1 is MGHRA and CDR2 is YSYEKL. This chain's CDR3 is CASSQDPPPWGNTEAFF. CDR3 nucleotides: TGCGCCAGCAGCCAAGATCCCCCACCCTGGGGCAACACTGAAGCTTTCTTT.

This clone came up once. The chain recombines TRBV15 with TRBJ2-7; TRBD2 agrees at 9 bases. The length of the CDR3 is 15 residues. V shed 5 bases, J shed 5 bases, and the junction held 10 bases outside the gene matches. CDR1 LNHNV and CDR2 YYDKDF come from the germline V gene (reference sequence). In DNA form, the CDR3 reads TGTGCCACCAGCCGGGGGGGGTCTAGCGGGAACGAGCAGTACTTC. Encoded protein: CATSRGGSSGNEQYF.

As concerns this clone: The identical CDR3 is also encoded by other nucleotide sequences in the sample. This chain joins TRBV6-5 and TRBJ2-7; TRBD2 might be the D (6 bases). Deletions cut 0 bases from V and 1 base from J, with 7 bases between. Germline lookup yields CDR1 MNHEY and CDR2 SVGAGI. The CDR3 has 14 amino acids. The CDR3 sequence is CASSYSLASYEQYF. In DNA, the CDR3 is TGTGCCAGCAGTTACTCACTAGCATCCTACGAGCAGTACTTC.

This chain links TRBV28 with TRBJ2-7, with 7 bases lining up with TRBD1. The CDR3 runs 13 residues. Per the germline V gene, CDR1 is MDHEN and CDR2 is SYDVKM. V gave up 5 bases and J gave up 3 bases; unmatched junction bases: 4. The CDR3 protein is CASSPHRGYEQYF. The CDR3 bases are TGTGCCAGCAGTCCCCACAGGGGCTACGAGCAGTACTTC.

The rearrangement joins TRBV29-1 to TRBJ2-4; TRBD2 is a possible D gene (6 bases). Trimming pared 4 bases from V and 1 base from J, leaving 14 bases between. CDR3 length equals 15 residues. Germline-derived CDR1 and CDR2 are SQVTM and ANQGSEA. The CDR3 protein is CSVGTGVIAKNIQYF. Here the CDR3 DNA reads TGCAGCGTTGGCACGGGGGTGATCGCCAAAAACATTCAGTACTTC.

V and J are TRBV6-1 and TRBJ1-1; D is unclear. Per germline, CDR1 MNHNS and CDR2 SASEGT. The CDR3 extends over 11 amino acids. V was clipped by 6 bases and J by 6 bases, with 8 bases between them. CDR3 protein: CASSDRAEAFF. The DNA for the CDR3 is TGTGCCAGCAGCGACCGGGCTGAAGCTTTCTTT.

The chain is built from TRBV5-4 and TRBJ1-1; 8 bases align to TRBD1. J gave up 5 bases and V 4 bases, and 7 bases lay outside the gene matches. In germline, CDR1 is SGHNT, CDR2 YYREEE (reference sequence). This CDR3 contains 14 residues. Written as DNA, the CDR3 is TGTGCCAGCAGCGATCAGGGGGCTAGGACTGAAGCTTTCTTT. Amino acid sequence: CASSDQGARTEAFF. Filled out from reference TRBV5-4 and TRBJ1-1, the complete variable domain reads ETGVTQSPTHLIKTRGQQVTLRCSSQSGHNTVSWYQQALGQGPQFIFQYYREEENGRGNFPPRFSGLQFPNYSSELNVNALELDDSALYLCASSDQGARTEAFFGQGTRLTVV.

The DNA for the CDR3 is TGTGCCGGCGGACGCCTGGGCTATGGCTACACCTTC. Translation gives CAGGRLGYGYTF. The chain combines TRBV30 with TRBJ1-2; D is uncertain. From germline, CDR1 is GTSNPN and CDR2 SVGIG (reference sequence). Between the trimmed V and J ends, which lost 8 bases and 4 bases, there was a span of 14 bases. This CDR3 is built from 12 residues. The variable domain in full, with the rest retrieved from reference TRBV30 and TRBJ1-2, is SQTIHQWPATLVQPVGSPLSLECTVEGTSNPNLYWYRQAAGRGLQLLFYSVGIGQISSEVPQNLSASRPQDRQFILSSKKLLLSDSGFYLCAGGRLGYGYTFGSGTRLTVV.

This clone was found once. The chain uses TRBV18 and TRBJ2-5; perhaps D is TRBD1 or TRBD2 (5 bases each). In germline, CDR1 is KGHSH, CDR2 LQKENI. The CDR3 is 16 residues long. V gave up 6 bases and J gave up 1 base, with 18 bases separating them. For the CDR3, the DNA is TGTGCCAGCTCTCGTTCAGGGAACGGGGCCCAAGAGACCCAGTACTTC. Translation: CASSRSGNGAQETQYF.

The rearrangement joins TRBV2 to TRBJ2-1; TRBD2 matches at 8 bases. Germline assignment: CDR1 SNHLY and CDR2 FYNNEI. Unmatched junction bases numbered 6, after V lost 7 bases and J lost 4 bases. The length of the CDR3 is 14 residues. This CDR3 is CASTREGVYNEQFF. Written as DNA, the CDR3 is TGTGCCAGCACCCGGGAGGGGGTATACAATGAGCAGTTCTTC. Variable domain in full (rest from reference TRBV2 and TRBJ2-1): EPEVTQTPSHQVTQMGQEVILRCVPISNHLYFYWYRQILGQKVEFLVSFYNNEISEKSEIFDDQFSVERPDGSNFTLKIRSTKLEDSAMYFCASTREGVYNEQFFGPGTRLTVL.

This clone was counted once. The V and J genes are TRBV2 and TRBJ2-7, with 7 positions matching TRBD2. The CDR3 covers 14 residues. Per germline, CDR1 SNHLY and CDR2 FYNNEI. Germline trimming cut 6 bases from V and 7 bases from J; bases unmatched to any gene: 12. Here the CDR3 reads CASSADEAAGEQYF. The DNA of the CDR3 is TGTGCCAGCAGCGCTGATGAGGCAGCGGGGGAGCAGTACTTC.

In the case of this clone: In the same sample, other DNA sequences code for this CDR3. The rearrangement links TRBV5-1 to TRBJ2-1; 12 nucleotides agree with TRBD2. Germline V gives CDR1 SGHRS, CDR2 YFSETQ. This CDR3 contains 15 residues. V was clipped by 4 bases and J by 4 bases; unmatched bases: 3. CDR3 region: CASSTGLAGYNEQFF. The CDR3 nucleotides are TGCGCCAGCAGCACCGGACTAGCGGGGTACAATGAGCAGTTCTTC.

The V gene is TRBV11-2, the J gene TRBJ2-1; 8 nucleotides match TRBD1. CDR3 size: 11 residues. Trimming at V came to 6 bases and at J to 15 bases, leaving 7 bases not matched to a gene. Germline V gene data show CDR1 as SGHAT and CDR2 as FQNNGV. The CDR3 loop reads CASRQGQGWFF. CDR3 in DNA: TGTGCCAGCAGACAAGGACAGGGTTGGTTCTTC.

On this clone itself: The sample has other DNA sequences that encode this CDR3 too. The CDR3 region has the DNA TGCGCCAGCACACGGACAGGGCCTCAAGAGACCCAGTACTTC. Residues: CASTRTGPQETQYF. V gene TRBV5-1 combines with J gene TRBJ2-5; 8 bases match TRBD1. Germline assignment: CDR1 SGHRS and CDR2 YFSETQ. The J segment lost 2 bases and the V segment lost 6 bases, leaving 6 bases of the junction unmatched. The CDR3 runs 14 residues.

This clone was counted once. The chain couples TRBV6-6 to TRBJ2-1; D remains unclear. Germline CDR1 reads MNHNY; CDR2 reads SVGAGI (reference sequence). This CDR3 has 15 amino acids. The V end was cut by 5 bases, the J end by 0 bases, with 11 bases between. CDR3 sequence: CASSQLFGSYNEQFF. The CDR3 DNA reads TGTGCCAGCAGTCAACTTTTCGGCTCCTACAATGAGCAGTTCTTC.

This chain links TRBV4-1 with TRBJ1-5; possible D gene TRBD1, 5 bases. Germline assignment: CDR1 MGHRA and CDR2 YSYEKL. The CDR3 totals 15 residues. V shed 4 bases and J shed 2 bases, with 12 bases lying between them. The CDR3 DNA follows: TGCGCCAGCAGCCCCCGGGGGGATGGCAATCAGCCCCAGCATTTT. Its protein is CASSPRGDGNQPQHF.

V is TRBV7-9 and J is TRBJ2-4; D uncertain. This CDR3 contains 14 residues. V shed 5 bases and J shed 0 bases, with 8 bases lying between them. The germline CDR1 and CDR2 sequences are SEHNR and FQNEAQ (reference sequence). CDR3 amino acids: CASSPAQAKNIQYF. Here the CDR3 DNA reads TGTGCCAGCAGCCCCGCCCAAGCCAAAAACATTCAGTACTTC. The full variable domain, with the rest looked up from reference TRBV7-9 and TRBJ2-4, is DTGVSQNPRHKITKRGQNVTFRCDPISEHNRLYWYRQTLGQGPEFLTYFQNEAQLEKSRLLSDRFSAERPKGSFSTLEIQRTEQGDSAMYLCASSPAQAKNIQYFGAGTRLSVL.

The chain links TRBV5-1 to TRBJ2-7; the match to TRBD2 covers 9 bases. The CDR3 contains 17 residues. Trimming at V came to 3 bases and at J to 2 bases, leaving 12 bases not matched to a gene. Germline loops: CDR1 SGHRS, CDR2 YFSETQ. Here the CDR3 reads CASSSDLAGMNTYEQYF. CDR3 sequence (DNA): TGCGCCAGCAGCTCCGACCTAGCGGGGATGAATACCTACGAGCAGTACTTC.